The 26 T cell receptor beta chains presented below share a single source sample, sequenced in a study of Tregs in tolerant kidney transplant recipients. The nonmyeloablative bone marrow transplants came from related graft donors, with transient mixed chimerism. Produced via immunoSEQ multiplex PCR; TCRdb's table is partial and in-frame only. The table records 81,000 or so clones, 91% of them present only once. Sequencing used CD4+ T cells from blood (PBMCs), obtained 24 months after the transplant. These receptors all come from a human patient who received a combined kidney and bone marrow transplant. Part of the T cell pool may stem from the graft donor.

The gene calls are TRBV2 and TRBJ2-1, with D unresolved. This CDR3 has 12 residues. The ends were cut back, 7 bases at V and 6 bases at J, with 10 bases in the middle. CDR1 and CDR2 (germline): SNHLY, FYNNEI. The CDR3 here is CASNRLLNEQFF. The CDR3 DNA sequence: TGTGCCAGCAACCGACTCCTCAATGAGCAGTTCTTC.

This clone was seen only once. V gene TRBV19 combines with J gene TRBJ2-7; no clear D. Germline CDR1 reads LNHDA; CDR2 reads SQIVND (reference sequence). CDR3 length: 16 amino acids. Deletions cut 3 bases from V and 4 bases from J, with 19 bases between. CDR3 sequence reads: CASSMRWRRSKYEQYF. DNA for the CDR3: TGTGCCAGTAGTATGCGGTGGCGGCGGTCCAAATACGAGCAGTACTTC.

The chain has TRBV10-1 and TRBJ2-1; 9 bases fit TRBD2. Germline V gene data show CDR1 as WNHNN and CDR2 as SYGVQD (reference sequence). CDR3 length equals 16 residues. V was clipped by 7 bases and J by 4 bases; unmatched bases: 11. CDR3 in DNA: TGCGCCAGCACCGACTCTGAGCGGGAGGTTTACAATGAGCAGTTCTTC. This codes for CASTDSEREVYNEQFF.

The gene calls are TRBV9 and TRBJ2-2; D remains unclear. The CDR3 spans 17 residues. Trimming cost V 0 bases and J 3 bases, with 15 bases left between them. CDR1 is SGDLS and CDR2 is YYNGEE in the germline V gene. In DNA form, the CDR3 reads TGTGCCAGCAGCGTAGGTAGGAGTCCAGACTACACCGGGGAGCTGTTTTTT. It is translated as CASSVGRSPDYTGELFF.

V and J are TRBV7-9 and TRBJ2-7; no firm D call. Trimming removed 0 bases at V and 2 bases at J, with 11 bases between. Germline V gives CDR1 SEHNR, CDR2 FQNEAQ (reference sequence). The CDR3 spans 15 residues. The CDR3 DNA sequence: TGTGCCAGCAGCTTAGCAGTCGGTCCTCCCTACGAGCAGTACTTC. Its protein is CASSLAVGPPYEQYF.

V usage is TRBV11-3 and J usage is TRBJ2-4, with 7 bases aligning to TRBD2. Per the germline V gene, CDR1 is SGHNT and CDR2 is YENEEA. V shed 6 bases, J shed 7 bases, and the junction held 6 bases outside the gene matches. The CDR3 covers 13 residues. The CDR3 loop is CASSRDGGNIQYF. The DNA for the CDR3 is TGTGCCAGCAGTCGGGACGGGGGGAACATTCAGTACTTC.

This clone has a single count. V gene TRBV4-1 combines with J gene TRBJ1-1; weak D call: TRBD1 (5 bases). Deletions cut 4 bases from V and 11 bases from J, with 11 bases between. CDR1 MGHRA and CDR2 YSYEKL come from the germline V gene. CDR3 size: 11 residues. CDR3 sequence reads: CASSPGGVAFF. The CDR3 DNA follows: TGCGCCAGCAGCCCCGGGGGGGTGGCTTTCTTT.

This sequence joins TRBV9 and TRBJ2-3; D is possibly TRBD2 (7 bases). This CDR3 comprises 16 residues. Trimming left V 3 bases short and J 4 bases short, with 18 bases between. CDR1 is SGDLS, CDR2 YYNGEE, per germline. The CDR3 region is CASSAQPGGGPDTQYF. The CDR3 region has the DNA TGTGCCAGCAGCGCTCAGCCGGGGGGCGGACCAGATACGCAGTATTTT.

The chain has TRBV9 and TRBJ2-1; tentatively, D is TRBD1 (6 bases). CDR3 length: 15 residues. Germline V gene lookup returns CDR1 SGDLS and CDR2 YYNGEE. Deletions cut 4 bases from V and 0 bases from J, with 11 bases between. The CDR3 DNA sequence: TGTGCCAGCAGCCTCTCAGGGGCCTCCTACAATGAGCAGTTCTTC. Translation: CASSLSGASYNEQFF.

The V call is TRBV5-1, the J call TRBJ2-1; 13 nucleotides line up with TRBD2. This CDR3 has 15 amino acids. Trimming took 3 bases from V and 7 from J; bases not matched to a gene: 4. Germline V gene sequence: CDR1 SGHRS, CDR2 YFSETQ. Here the CDR3 DNA reads TGCGCCAGCAGCTGGGGACTAGCGGGATTGAATGAGCAGTTCTTC. This codes for CASSWGLAGLNEQFF.

The CDR3 region has the DNA TGTGCCAGCAGCCGTCGGACTAGCGGGAGTACAGATACGCAGTATTTT. Translation: CASSRRTSGSTDTQYF. This chain uses TRBV7-9 with TRBJ2-3; TRBD2 matches 13 bases. The germline CDR1 and CDR2 sequences are SEHNR and FQNEAQ (reference sequence). Trimming cost V 5 bases and J 3 bases; bases outside gene matches: 5. CDR3 length: 16 residues.

The V gene is TRBV5-8, the J gene TRBJ2-7; TRBD2 agrees at 10 bases. Looked up from germline, CDR1 is SGHTS and CDR2 is YDEGEE. This CDR3 is 19 amino acids long. V lost 0 bases, J lost 1 base, and 13 bases stayed unmatched. CDR3 sequence (DNA): TGTGCCAGCAGCTTGGACCGTGGGACTCTAGCGGGAGTGTCCTACGAGCAGTACTTC. Amino acid sequence: CASSLDRGTLAGVSYEQYF.

As for this clone: The same CDR3 is also encoded by other DNA sequences in this sample. CDR3 DNA sequence: TGTGCCAGCAGTGAAGGTGGGAGCTGGAATGAGCAGTTCTTC. Its translation: CASSEGGSWNEQFF. This chain uses TRBV2 with TRBJ2-1; a weak D match, TRBD2 (5 bases). Trimming stripped 1 base from V and 7 bases from J, with 11 bases between. The CDR3 has 14 amino acids. Looked up from germline, CDR1 is SNHLY and CDR2 is FYNNEI.

The chain uses TRBV6-1 and TRBJ2-7; D might be TRBD1 (6 bases). This CDR3 is 14 amino acids long. Germline V gene data show CDR1 as MNHNS and CDR2 as SASEGT. The ends were cut back, 2 bases at V and 5 bases at J, with 13 bases in the middle. The CDR3 loop reads CASSESRGNHEQYF. The CDR3 bases are TGTGCCAGCAGTGAATCAAGGGGGAACCACGAGCAGTACTTC.

The chain links TRBV5-1 to TRBJ2-5, with TRBD2 identical over 9 bases. The CDR3 is 15 amino acids. The ends lost 4 bases at V and 4 bases at J; junction bases unmatched: 8. Per the germline V gene, CDR1 is SGHRS and CDR2 is YFSETQ. The CDR3 loop reads CASSVHSGGLETQYF. The CDR3 DNA is TGCGCCAGCAGCGTTCATAGCGGGGGTTTAGAGACCCAGTACTTC.

The rearrangement links TRBV11-3 to TRBJ2-7; 12 bases are a match to TRBD1. This CDR3 comprises 15 residues. Germline loops: CDR1 SGHNT, CDR2 YENEEA. V gave up 5 bases and J gave up 4 bases; unmatched junction bases: 6. CDR3 coding DNA: TGTGCCAGCAGCGACCGGGACAGGGGGCGATACGAGCAGTACTTC. Amino acid sequence: CASSDRDRGRYEQYF.

Concerning this clone itself: The same CDR3 is also encoded by other DNA sequences in this sample. J is TRBJ1-6 and V is TRBV5-4; 7 bases line up with TRBD1. Trimming took 5 bases from V and 4 from J; bases not matched to a gene: 6. In germline, CDR1 is SGHNT, CDR2 YYREEE (reference sequence). The CDR3 is 15 amino acids. The CDR3 region has the DNA TGTGCCAGCAGTTCGGGACAGCCGTATAATTCACCCCTCCACTTT. It yields the protein CASSSGQPYNSPLHF.

The chain links TRBV18 to TRBJ2-7; D might be TRBD2 (5 bases). Trimming removed 2 bases at V and 5 bases at J, with 16 bases between. Germline values: CDR1 KGHSH, CDR2 LQKENI. The length of the CDR3 is 15 residues. The CDR3: CASSPGRRSTHEQYF. The CDR3 nucleotides are TGTGCCAGCTCACCAGGGAGACGGTCTACCCACGAGCAGTACTTC.

This chain's CDR3 is CASSLRTEANTEAFF. For the CDR3, the DNA is TGTGCCAGCAGCCTCAGGACAGAGGCGAACACTGAAGCTTTCTTT. The V and J genes are TRBV9 and TRBJ1-1, with D perhaps matching TRBD1 (6 bases). This CDR3 is 15 amino acids long. V was clipped by 4 bases and J by 1 base, with 14 bases between them. Germline values: CDR1 SGDLS, CDR2 YYNGEE.

This chain connects TRBV11-2 to TRBJ2-7; 8 bases line up with TRBD2. With V trimmed by 4 bases and J by 2 bases, 13 bases remained unmatched. The CDR3 runs to 17 residues. Germline V CDR1 and CDR2: SGHAT, FQNNGV. The CDR3: CASSSLGRLASAYEQYF. CDR3 DNA sequence: TGTGCCAGCAGCTCCTTAGGGAGACTAGCGTCGGCCTACGAGCAGTACTTC.

The CDR3 DNA reads TGTGCCAGCAGCCCAGCTAGCGGGGGCGACTGGGGACTCAATGAGCAGTTCTTC. Translation gives CASSPASGGDWGLNEQFF. This rearrangement joins TRBV7-2 to TRBJ2-1; 10 bases fit TRBD2. The CDR3 length is 18 residues. Trimming at V came to 5 bases and at J to 6 bases, leaving 16 bases not matched to a gene. Looked up from germline, CDR1 is SGHTA and CDR2 is FQGNSA.

This clone was recorded once. The rearrangement links TRBV5-1 to TRBJ1-2; 8 nucleotides align to TRBD1. The trim removed 4 bases at V and 4 bases at J, leaving 9 bases unmatched. Germline V gene sequence: CDR1 SGHRS, CDR2 YFSETQ. The CDR3 spans 15 residues. As DNA, the CDR3 is TGCGCCAGCAGCCTGACAGGGGCGCTGGGCTATGGCTACACCTTC. It translates to CASSLTGALGYGYTF.

The CDR3 spells CAISGGGSLNNSPLHF. The DNA for the CDR3 is TGTGCCATCAGTGGTGGGGGCAGCTTAAATAATTCACCCCTCCACTTT. This chain uses TRBV10-3 with TRBJ1-6; a weak D match, TRBD1 (6 bases). Germline loops: CDR1 ENHRY, CDR2 SYGVKD. V dropped 4 bases and J dropped 5 bases, with 15 bases sitting between them. This CDR3 contains 16 residues.

The chain couples TRBV5-8 to TRBJ2-4; D might be TRBD2 (6 bases). V was pared by 0 bases and J by 8 bases, with 15 bases between. Germline V lookup: CDR1 SGHTS, CDR2 YDEGEE. This CDR3 has 15 amino acids. The CDR3 sequence is CASSLVQGGGDIQYF. In DNA form, the CDR3 reads TGTGCCAGCAGCTTGGTGCAGGGTGGCGGGGACATTCAGTACTTC.

V and J are TRBV4-1 and TRBJ2-7; no definite D call. This CDR3 region has 15 residues. CDR1 and CDR2 from the germline V gene are MGHRA and YSYEKL. V was trimmed by 0 bases and J by 0 bases, leaving 9 bases between them. The DNA for the CDR3 is TGCGCCAGCAGCCAAGATTCCATGAGCTCCTACGAGCAGTACTTC. Translating it yields CASSQDSMSSYEQYF.

The genes are TRBV6-5 and TRBJ2-1; 8 bases line up with TRBD2. The CDR3 covers 14 residues. V lost 5 bases and J lost 8; bases outside the gene matches: 8. Germline CDR1 is MNHEY and CDR2 is SVGAGI. CDR3 sequence: CASSRGLALDEQFF. The CDR3 DNA reads as TGTGCCAGCAGTAGAGGACTAGCCCTCGATGAGCAGTTCTTC.